This T cell receptor beta chain emerged from a study of T-cell memory formation after mild COVID-19. Study-wide results and limits: CD4+ contracting clones were found mainly in CM and EM, and CD8+ ones in EMRA.

CDR1 MNHNS and CDR2 SASEGT come from the germline V gene. The CDR3 has 15 amino acids. The V and J ends lost 0 bases and 3 bases respectively, with 12 bases between them. TCR alpha and TCR beta cDNA libraries carrying sample barcodes and UMIs were produced by 5'RACE using constant-segment primers. TCRdb reprocessed the 5' RACE reads via MiXCR and lists one record per CDR3 protein. The sample lists hundreds of thousands of distinct CDR3 sequences, approximately 19% occurring once. With regard to this clonotype: Its specificity is not known.

V usage is TRBV6-1 and J usage is TRBJ2-7; the D gene is possibly TRBD2 (5 bases). The sequenced material came from PBMCs or a T cell subset sorted from them (not recorded which). The TCR originated in an adult woman who had mild COVID-19 (a few samples of this study predate the infection). Cell type and time point are not known. In DNA form, the CDR3 reads TGTGCCAGCAGTGAAGCGCTTCCTAGCCTCTACGAGCAGTACTTC. Translating it yields CASSEALPSLYEQYF.